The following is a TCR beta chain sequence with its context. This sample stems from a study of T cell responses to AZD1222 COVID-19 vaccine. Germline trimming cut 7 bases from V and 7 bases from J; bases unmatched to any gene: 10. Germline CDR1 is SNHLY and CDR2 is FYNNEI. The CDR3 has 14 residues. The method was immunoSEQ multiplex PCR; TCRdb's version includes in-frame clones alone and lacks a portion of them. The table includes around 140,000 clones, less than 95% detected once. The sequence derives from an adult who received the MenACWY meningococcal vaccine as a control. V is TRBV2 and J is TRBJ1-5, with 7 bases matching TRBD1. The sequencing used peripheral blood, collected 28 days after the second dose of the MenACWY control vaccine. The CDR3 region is CASTPGDSGQPQHF. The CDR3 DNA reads TGTGCCAGCACCCCGGGGGACAGTGGCCAGCCCCAGCATTTT.